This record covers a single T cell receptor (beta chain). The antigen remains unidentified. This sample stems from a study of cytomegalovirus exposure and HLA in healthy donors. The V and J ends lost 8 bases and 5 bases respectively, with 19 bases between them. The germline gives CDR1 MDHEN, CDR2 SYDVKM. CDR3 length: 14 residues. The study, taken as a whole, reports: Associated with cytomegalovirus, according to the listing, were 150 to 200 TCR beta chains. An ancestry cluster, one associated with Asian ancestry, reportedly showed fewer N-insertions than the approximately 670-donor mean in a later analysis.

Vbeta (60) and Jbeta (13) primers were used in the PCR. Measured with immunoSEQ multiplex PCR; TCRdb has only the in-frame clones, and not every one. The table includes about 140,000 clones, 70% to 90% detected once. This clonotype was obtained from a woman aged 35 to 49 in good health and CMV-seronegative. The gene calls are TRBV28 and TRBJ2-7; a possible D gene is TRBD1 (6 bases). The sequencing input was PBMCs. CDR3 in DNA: TGTGCCAGCGCTGGGGGCAGGGGAATTGACGAGCAGTACTTC. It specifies CASAGGRGIDEQYF.